The present TCR beta chain was sequenced within a study of circulating and synovial CD4+ cells in juvenile arthritis. Points from the study as a whole: Some such blood samples were as oligoclonal as synovium.

A remark on this clone: Its target is not known.

Clones were read by immunoSEQ multiplex PCR, and TCRdb kept only the in-frame ones, dropping some. The data show approximately 3,500 clones, roughly 81% seen once. CDR3 length equals 14 residues. After removal of 3 bases from V and 3 bases from J, the junction contained 4 bases not matched to a gene. The germline CDR1 and CDR2 sequences are SGHTA and FQGNSA. The sample taken for sequencing was CD4+ T cells from synovial fluid. This receptor was identified in a human donor with juvenile idiopathic arthritis. This rearrangement joins TRBV7-2 to TRBJ1-2, with 7 bases fitting TRBD1. Here the CDR3 reads CASSFSGTDYGYTF. CDR3 coding DNA: TGTGCCAGCAGCTTTTCCGGGACAGACTATGGCTACACCTTC.